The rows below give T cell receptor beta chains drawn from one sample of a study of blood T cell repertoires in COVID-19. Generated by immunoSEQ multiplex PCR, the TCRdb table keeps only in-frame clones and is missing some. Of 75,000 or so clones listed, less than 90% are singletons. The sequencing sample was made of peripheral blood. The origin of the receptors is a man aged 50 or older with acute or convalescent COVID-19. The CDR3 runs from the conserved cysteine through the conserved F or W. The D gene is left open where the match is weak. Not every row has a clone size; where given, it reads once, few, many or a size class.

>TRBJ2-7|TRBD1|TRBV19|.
CASGNSGTGGDEQYF
TGTGCCAGTGGGAATTCCGGGACAGGGGGGGACGAGCAGTACTTC
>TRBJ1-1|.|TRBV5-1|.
CASSLGQSNTEAFF
TGCGCCAGCAGCTTGGGACAGTCGAACACTGAAGCTTTCTTT
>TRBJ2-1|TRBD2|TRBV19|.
CASSIPSGASSYNEQFF
TGTGCCAGTAGTATCCCTAGCGGGGCGAGCTCCTACAATGAGCAGTTCTTC
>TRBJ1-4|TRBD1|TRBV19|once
CASSTTGGPEKLFF
TGTGCCAGTAGTACTACAGGGGGCCCGGAAAAACTGTTTTTT
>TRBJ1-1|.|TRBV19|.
CASSIYSRQGAFF
TGTGCCAGTAGTATATACTCTCGGCAGGGAGCTTTCTTT
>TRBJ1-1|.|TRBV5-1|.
CASARTAPGNTEAFF
TGCGCCAGCGCACGGACAGCCCCGGGGAACACTGAAGCTTTCTTT
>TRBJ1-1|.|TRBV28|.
CASSGGGPEAFF
TGTGCCAGCAGTGGGGGGGGGCCTGAAGCTTTCTTT
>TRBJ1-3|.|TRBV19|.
CASSRSGVSGNTIYF
TGTGCCAGTAGTCGGTCAGGGGTCTCTGGAAACACCATATATTTT
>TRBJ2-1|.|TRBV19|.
CASSIDRARGNEQFF
TGTGCCAGTAGTATAGACCGAGCCAGGGGCAATGAGCAGTTCTTC
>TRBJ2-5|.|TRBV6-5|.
CASRPGRNVETQYF
TGTGCCAGCCGACCGGGAAGAAACGTAGAGACCCAGTACTTC
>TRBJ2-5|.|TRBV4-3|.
CASSLQRGGGGTQYF
TGCGCCAGCAGCCTCCAAAGAGGGGGGGGAGGGACCCAGTACTTC
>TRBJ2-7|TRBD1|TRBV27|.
CASSPHGTGMGAEQYF
TGTGCCAGCAGTCCCCACGGGACAGGGATGGGAGCCGAGCAGTACTTC
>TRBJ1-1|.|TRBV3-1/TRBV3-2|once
CASSLMNTEAFF
TGTGCCAGCAGCCTTATGAACACTGAAGCTTTCTTT
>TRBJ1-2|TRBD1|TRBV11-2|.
CASSLAGTAYGYTF
TGTGCCAGCAGCTTAGCCGGGACAGCCTATGGCTACACCTTC
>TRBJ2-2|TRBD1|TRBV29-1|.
CSLDRINTGELFF
TGCAGCCTGGACAGGATAAACACCGGGGAGCTGTTTTTT
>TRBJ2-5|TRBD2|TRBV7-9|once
CASSRGLAGAWETQYF
TGTGCCAGCAGCCGGGGACTAGCGGGAGCGTGGGAGACCCAGTACTTC
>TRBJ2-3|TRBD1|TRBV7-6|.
CASSNRGHQLGTQYF
TGTGCCAGCAGCAACAGGGGACACCAGTTGGGTACGCAGTATTTT
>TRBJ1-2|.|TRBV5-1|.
CASSNPGQRKTGYTF
TGCGCCAGCAGCAATCCGGGACAAAGAAAAACTGGCTACACCTTC
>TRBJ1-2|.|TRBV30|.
CAWSDRVIYGYTF
TGTGCCTGGAGTGACAGGGTCATCTATGGCTACACCTTC
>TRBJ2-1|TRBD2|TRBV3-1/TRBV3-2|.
CASRAGTSGSRVFF
TGTGCCAGCAGAGCCGGGACTAGCGGGAGTAGGGTGTTCTTC
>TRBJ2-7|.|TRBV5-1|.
CASSLEDSHYEQYF
TGCGCCAGCAGCTTGGAGGACAGCCACTACGAGCAGTACTTC
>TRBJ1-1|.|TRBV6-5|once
CASRLDRNTEAFF
TGTGCCAGCAGACTCGACAGGAACACTGAAGCTTTCTTT
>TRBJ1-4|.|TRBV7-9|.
CASSFPPGEKLFF
TGTGCCAGCAGCTTCCCTCCCGGGGAAAAACTGTTTTTT